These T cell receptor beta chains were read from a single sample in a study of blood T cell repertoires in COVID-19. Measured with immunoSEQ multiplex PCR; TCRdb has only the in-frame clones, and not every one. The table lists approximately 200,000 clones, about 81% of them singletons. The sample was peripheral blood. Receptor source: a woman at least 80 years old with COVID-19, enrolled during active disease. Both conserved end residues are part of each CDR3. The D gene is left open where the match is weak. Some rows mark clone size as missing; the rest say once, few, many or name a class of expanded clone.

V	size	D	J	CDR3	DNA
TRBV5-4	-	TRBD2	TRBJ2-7	CASSLALTSPYEQYF	TGTGCCAGCAGCTTGGCCTTGACTAGCCCATACGAGCAGTACTTC
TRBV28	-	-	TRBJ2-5	CASSTQETQYF	TGTGCCAGCAGTACACAAGAGACCCAGTACTTC
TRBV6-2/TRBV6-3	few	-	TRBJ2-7	CASSYSASYEQYF	TGTGCCAGCAGTTACTCTGCCAGCTACGAGCAGTACTTC
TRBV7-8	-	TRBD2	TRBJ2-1	CASSHRGGGAQEQFF	TGTGCCAGCAGCCACCGGGGCGGGGGGGCACAAGAGCAGTTCTTC
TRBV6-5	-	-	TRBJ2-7	CASSTPLGAQQYF	TGTGCCAGCAGTACCCCGCTGGGGGCCCAGCAGTACTTC
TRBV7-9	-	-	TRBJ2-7	CASSLVQGRTYEQYF	TGTGCCAGCAGCTTAGTCCAGGGGCGAACCTACGAGCAGTACTTC
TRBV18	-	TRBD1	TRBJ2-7	CASSLRDRYYEQYF	TGTGCCAGCTCCCTTCGGGACAGATACTACGAGCAGTACTTC
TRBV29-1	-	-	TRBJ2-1	CSADPRGPHEQFF	TGCAGCGCCGACCCCAGGGGCCCCCATGAGCAGTTCTTC
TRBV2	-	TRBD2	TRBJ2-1	CASRGLAWDNEQFF	TGTGCCAGCAGGGGACTAGCGTGGGACAATGAGCAGTTCTTC
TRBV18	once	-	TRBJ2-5	CASVETGVGETQYF	TGTGCCAGCGTGGAAACAGGTGTCGGAGAGACCCAGTACTTC
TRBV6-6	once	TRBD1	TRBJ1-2	CASSRDRGGYTF	TGTGCCAGCAGTCGAGACAGGGGCGGCTACACCTTC
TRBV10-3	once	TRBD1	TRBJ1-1	CAISPQGGGTEAFF	TGTGCCATCAGCCCACAGGGGGGAGGCACTGAAGCTTTCTTT
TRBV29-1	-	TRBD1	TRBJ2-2	CSVGMTGDTGELFF	TGCAGCGTTGGGATGACAGGGGACACCGGGGAGCTGTTTTTT
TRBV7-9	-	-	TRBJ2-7	CASSLEQASSYEQYF	TGTGCCAGCAGCTTAGAGCAGGCAAGCTCCTACGAGCAGTACTTC
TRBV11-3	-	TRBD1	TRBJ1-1	CASSRHADRGGTEAFF	TGTGCCAGCAGCCGACATGCAGACAGGGGTGGCACTGAAGCTTTCTTT
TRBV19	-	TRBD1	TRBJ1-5	CASSRRDSLNQPQHF	TGTGCCAGTAGTAGACGGGACAGCCTCAATCAGCCCCAGCATTTT
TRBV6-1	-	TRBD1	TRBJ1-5	CASSASGQGFLRQPQHF	TGTGCCAGCAGTGCCTCGGGACAGGGCTTTCTTCGCCAGCCCCAGCATTTT
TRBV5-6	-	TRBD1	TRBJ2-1	CASSFGQGWNEQFF	TGTGCCAGCAGCTTTGGACAGGGATGGAATGAGCAGTTCTTC
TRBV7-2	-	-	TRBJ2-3	CASSLPETDTQYF	TGTGCCAGCAGCTTACCCGAGACAGATACGCAGTATTTT
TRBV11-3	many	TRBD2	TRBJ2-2	CASSLGRGGNTGELFF	TGTGCCAGCAGCTTAGGCCGGGGGGGTAACACCGGGGAGCTGTTTTTT
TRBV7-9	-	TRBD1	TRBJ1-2	CASSLARGGQGNYGYTF	TGTGCCAGCAGCTTGGCTCGCGGGGGACAGGGAAACTATGGCTACACCTTC
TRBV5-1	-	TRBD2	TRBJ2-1	CASSKRLAGDNEQFF	TGCGCCAGCAGCAAGCGACTAGCGGGCGACAATGAGCAGTTCTTC
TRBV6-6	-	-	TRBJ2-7	CASSYSISGEEQYF	TGTGCCAGCAGTTACTCGATTTCGGGGGAAGAGCAGTACTTC
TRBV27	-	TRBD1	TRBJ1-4	CASSQPGQGVEKLFF	TGTGCCAGCAGTCAACCGGGACAGGGCGTTGAAAAACTGTTTTTT
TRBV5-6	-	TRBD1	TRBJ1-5	CASSLGPGGASNQPQHF	TGTGCCAGCAGCTTGGGCCCAGGGGGAGCTAGCAATCAGCCCCAGCATTTT
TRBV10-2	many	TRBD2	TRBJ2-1	CASRLAGDSYNEQFF	TGCGCCAGCAGGCTAGCGGGAGACTCCTACAATGAGCAGTTCTTC
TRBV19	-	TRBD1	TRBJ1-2	CASSKGTANYGYTF	TGTGCCAGTAGTAAAGGGACAGCAAACTATGGCTACACCTTC
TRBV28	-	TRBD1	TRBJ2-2	CASSLLGTGTNGELFF	TGTGCCAGCAGCCTCCTTGGGACAGGGACGAACGGGGAGCTGTTTTTT
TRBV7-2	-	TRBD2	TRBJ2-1	CASSLSPLAGVYNEQFF	TGTGCCAGCAGCTTATCGCCCTTAGCGGGAGTGTACAATGAGCAGTTCTTC
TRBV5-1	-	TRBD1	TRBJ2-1	CASRRDRGPYNEQFF	TGCGCCAGCAGGCGGGACAGGGGGCCCTACAATGAGCAGTTCTTC
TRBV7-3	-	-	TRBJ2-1	CASSMTAMTEQFF	TGTGCCAGCAGCATGACAGCGATGACAGAGCAGTTCTTC
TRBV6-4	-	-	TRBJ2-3	CASSDRDLDTQYF	TGTGCCAGCAGTGACCGGGACTTAGATACGCAGTATTTT
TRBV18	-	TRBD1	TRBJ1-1	CASSPYPGQGALNTEAFF	TGTGCCAGCTCACCCTATCCGGGACAGGGGGCACTGAACACTGAAGCTTTCTTT
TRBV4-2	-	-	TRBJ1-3	CASSQDQGTSGNTIYF	TGTGCCAGCAGCCAAGATCAGGGGACCTCTGGAAACACCATATATTTT
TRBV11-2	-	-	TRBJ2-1	CASSLLSVSNEQFF	TGTGCCAGCAGCCTCCTTTCGGTATCTAATGAGCAGTTCTTC
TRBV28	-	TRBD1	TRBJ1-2	CASSLTGTGGPNYGYTF	TGTGCCAGCAGTCTCACCGGGACAGGGGGCCCCAACTATGGCTACACCTTC
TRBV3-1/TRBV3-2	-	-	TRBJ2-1	CASSQGPSIPSYNEQFF	TGTGCCAGCAGCCAAGGGCCTAGTATCCCGTCCTACAATGAGCAGTTCTTC
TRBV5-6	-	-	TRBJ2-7	CASSLDQGTLEQYF	TGTGCCAGCAGCTTGGATCAGGGGACGCTAGAGCAGTACTTC
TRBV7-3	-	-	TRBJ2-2	CASSLVGGATGELFF	TGTGCCAGCAGCTTAGTGGGAGGAGCTACCGGGGAGCTGTTTTTT
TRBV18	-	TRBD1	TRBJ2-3	CASSPPQGESTDTQYF	TGTGCCAGCTCACCACCGCAGGGGGAGAGCACAGATACGCAGTATTTT
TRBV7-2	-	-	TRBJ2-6	CASSLVHTNIFSGANVLTF	TGTGCCAGCAGCTTAGTCCACACCAACATCTTTTCTGGGGCCAACGTCCTGACTTTC
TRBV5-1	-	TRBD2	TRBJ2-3	CASSPTPPSGGGDTQYF	TGCGCCAGCAGCCCGACTCCCCCTAGCGGGGGCGGGGATACGCAGTATTTT
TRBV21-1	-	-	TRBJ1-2	CASSIHGANYGYTF	TGTGCCAGCAGCATTCATGGAGCTAACTATGGCTACACCTTC
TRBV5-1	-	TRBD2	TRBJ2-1	CASSLERGGRLYNEQFF	TGCGCCAGCAGCTTGGAACGGGGCGGGAGGCTGTACAATGAGCAGTTCTTC
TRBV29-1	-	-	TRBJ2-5	CSAEADRETQYF	TGCAGCGCCGAAGCGGATCGGGAGACCCAGTACTTC
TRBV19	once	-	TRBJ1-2	CASSNRGLDGYTF	TGTGCCAGTAGCAATCGGGGTTTAGATGGCTACACCTTC